The 21 T cell receptor beta chains below were found in one sample sequenced in a study of CD8 T cells in ankylosing spondylitis. A single record per CDR3 protein comes from TCRdb applying MiXCR to the 5' RACE reads. This sample yields some 240,000 distinct CDR3 sequences, of which around 9.2% are seen a single time; over 6.5% belongs to the top ten. The sequenced sample was blood, either unsorted or a sorted T cell fraction (not recorded which). Every receptor here comes from a male donor with ankylosing spondylitis or in good health (not recorded which).

To note about this clonotype: A much larger clone lies a single base off, so this may be a read error. J is TRBJ1-5 and V is TRBV18; tentatively, D is TRBD1 (6 bases). This CDR3 is built from 14 residues. CDR1 KGHSH and CDR2 LQKENI come from the germline V gene. CDR3 DNA sequence: TGTGGCAGCTCGCCAACAGGGCAGAATCAGCCCCAGCATTTT. Residues: CGSSPTGQNQPQHF.

This clonotype has ten or more counts. J is TRBJ2-5 and V is TRBV5-1; possible D gene TRBD2, 6 bases. Germline V CDR1 and CDR2: SGHRS, YFSETQ. Trimming removed 2 bases from V and 3 bases from J, with 14 bases in between. The length of the CDR3 is 15 residues. CDR3 bases: TGCGCCAGCAGCTTTCGGGTGGCGGGGAAAGAGACCCAGTACTTC. Amino acids: CASSFRVAGKETQYF.

The table lists this clonotype with many counts. The chain uses TRBV20-1 and TRBJ1-1, with TRBD1 matching 11 bases. The J segment lost 6 bases and the V segment lost 0 bases, leaving 0 bases of the junction unmatched. This CDR3 region has 13 residues. The germline V gene encodes CDR1 DFQATT and CDR2 SNEGSKA (reference sequence). The DNA for the CDR3 is TGCAGTGCTAGAGAGGGACAGGGGGCTGAAGCTTTCTTT. Residues: CSAREGQGAEAFF.

In this sample, this clonotype turned up many times. This sequence joins TRBV7-3 and TRBJ2-3, with D possibly TRBD2 on 6 matching bases. V was trimmed by 5 bases and J by 5 bases, leaving 11 bases between them. The CDR3 has 13 amino acids. Germline values: CDR1 SGHTA, CDR2 FQGTGA. The chain's CDR3 is CASSPMREDTQYF. The DNA of the CDR3 is TGTGCCAGCAGCCCAATGCGGGAAGATACGCAGTATTTT.

This clonotype was seen a few times. The V gene is TRBV7-2, the J gene TRBJ1-5; D gene ambiguous. CDR3 length: 13 amino acids. Deletions cut 5 bases from V and 5 bases from J, with 10 bases between. Germline loops: CDR1 SGHTA, CDR2 FQGNSA. The CDR3 region is CASSLRTDQPQHF. CDR3 nucleotide sequence: TGTGCCAGCAGCCTAAGGACCGATCAGCCCCAGCATTTT.

A few counts support this clonotype. CDR3 sequence: CASRRGSSYEQYF. As DNA, the CDR3 is TGTGCCAGCCGCAGGGGAAGCTCCTACGAGCAGTACTTC. The chain combines TRBV27 with TRBJ2-7; tentative D call: TRBD1 (6 bases). The CDR3 totals 13 residues. The ends were cut back, 8 bases at V and 0 bases at J, with 11 bases in the middle. Germline V gene lookup returns CDR1 MNHEY and CDR2 SMNVEV (reference sequence).

In this sample, this clonotype turned up many times. The V gene is TRBV7-9, the J gene TRBJ2-1; D is uncertain. The germline CDR1 and CDR2 sequences are SEHNR and FQNEAQ (reference sequence). V lost 2 bases to trimming and J lost 6 bases, with 5 bases between them. The CDR3 is 12 amino acids. The DNA for the CDR3 is TGTGCCAGCAGCTTAATGGTCAATGAGCAGTTCTTC. It is translated as CASSLMVNEQFF.

This clonotype was recorded at least ten times. This sequence joins TRBV7-2 and TRBJ1-1; D ambiguous. This CDR3 is built from 13 residues. The germline CDR1 and CDR2 sequences are SGHTA and FQGNSA. V lost 4 bases, J lost 2 bases, and 8 bases lay in between. DNA of the CDR3: TGTGCCAGCAGCTGGAAGAAAAACACTGAAGCTTTCTTT. Protein: CASSWKKNTEAFF. Based on the CDR3 plus reference TRBV7-2 and TRBJ1-1, the full variable domain is GAGVSQSPSNKVTEKGKDVELRCDPISGHTALYWYRQSLGQGLEFLIYFQGNSAPDKSGLPSDRFSAERTGGSVSTLTIQRTQQEDSAVYLCASSWKKNTEAFFGQGTRLTVV.

This clonotype was recorded at least ten times. The chain is built from TRBV5-1 and TRBJ2-1; 9 bases line up with TRBD2. The CDR3 loop spans 17 amino acids. The V segment lost 4 bases and the J segment 0 bases; nucleotides outside the gene matches: 8. Looked up from germline, CDR1 is SGHRS and CDR2 is YFSETQ. The CDR3 DNA reads as TGCGCCAGCAGCCCCACGACTAGCGGAGCCTCCTACAATGAGCAGTTCTTC. Its translation: CASSPTTSGASYNEQFF.

This clonotype has at least ten counts. CDR3 region: CASRSSGQGSTGQPQHF. The CDR3 DNA reads TGTGCCAGCAGGTCCTCGGGACAGGGTTCCACGGGACAGCCCCAGCATTTT. The chain uses TRBV6-5 and TRBJ1-5, with TRBD1 matching over 9 bases. Germline loops: CDR1 MNHEY, CDR2 SVGAGI. The length of the CDR3 is 17 residues. With V trimmed by 6 bases and J by 7 bases, 16 bases remained unmatched.

Ten or more counts support this clonotype. In nucleotides, the CDR3 is TGTGCCAGCAGCCCGAAGGGCAAAAACTATGGCTACACCTTC. This translates into CASSPKGKNYGYTF. This chain links TRBV7-8 with TRBJ1-2; D not certain. This CDR3 contains 14 residues. V lost 5 bases and J 2 bases, leaving 12 bases between the germline ends. CDR1 is SGHVS, CDR2 FQNEAQ, per germline.

Ten or more counts support this clonotype. V gene TRBV6-2 or TRBV6-3 combines with J gene TRBJ1-1, with TRBD1 as a possible D gene (6 bases). This CDR3 comprises 13 residues. Germline V lookup: CDR1 MNHEY, CDR2 SVGEGT. V lost 2 bases and J lost 12, with 16 bases in between. This CDR3 reads CASSYRGGEETFF. The CDR3 nucleotides are TGTGCCAGCAGTTACCGGGGGGGCGAGGAAACTTTCTTT.

In this sample, this clonotype turned up a few times. The CDR3 nucleotides read TGTGCCAGCAGCCCTCATACAGGGCCGGACACTGAAGCTTTCTTT. Translating gives CASSPHTGPDTEAFF. The rearrangement links TRBV7-9 to TRBJ1-1, with D possibly TRBD1 on 6 matching bases. V lost 5 bases, J lost 3 bases, and 16 bases lay in between. The CDR3 is 15 residues long. CDR1 is SEHNR and CDR2 is FQNEAQ in the germline V gene (reference sequence).

The V call is TRBV5-1, the J call TRBJ2-7; 10 bases agree with TRBD2. The CDR3 extends over 14 amino acids. With V trimmed by 4 bases and J by 6 bases, 7 bases remained unmatched. The V gene's germline CDR1 is SGHRS and CDR2 YFSETQ. The CDR3 is CASSPSGSESEQYF. The CDR3, as DNA: TGCGCCAGCAGCCCTAGCGGGAGCGAATCCGAGCAGTACTTC.

This clonotype was seen many times. The chain employs TRBV7-8 and TRBJ2-4, with D unresolved. CDR3 length equals 16 residues. The germline V and J ends were trimmed by 1 base and 8 bases, with 18 bases remaining between them. Germline V gives CDR1 SGHVS, CDR2 FQNEAQ. The CDR3 region is CASSLGIIPASDIQYF. CDR3 nucleotide sequence: TGTGCCAGCAGCTTAGGGATAATTCCGGCCTCAGACATTCAGTACTTC.

This clonotype was recorded many times. This chain joins TRBV12-3 or TRBV12-4 and TRBJ1-6; D remains unclear. The CDR3 is 13 residues long. V dropped 4 bases and J dropped 4 bases, with 5 bases sitting between them. CDR3 protein: CASSSGYNSPLHF. In DNA, the CDR3 is TGTGCCAGCAGTTCAGGTTATAATTCACCCCTCCACTTT.

This clonotype was seen ten or more times. This chain connects TRBV6-5 to TRBJ1-1, with D maybe TRBD1 (5 bases). V gave up 0 bases and J gave up 4 bases, with 12 bases separating them. The CDR3 length is 15 residues. The germline gives CDR1 MNHEY, CDR2 SVGAGI. The CDR3: CASSYSSRGGTEAFF. CDR3 DNA: TGTGCCAGCAGTTACTCTTCTAGGGGAGGCACTGAAGCTTTCTTT.

Comment on this clonotype: The junction does not match germline at one end; this may be a read error. V usage is TRBV20-1 and J usage is TRBJ2-1, with TRBD1 matching 7 bases. The CDR3 is 17 amino acids. The germline V gene has CDR1 DFQATT and CDR2 SNEGSKA (reference sequence). Here the CDR3 DNA reads TGCTGTGCTACTAGGGGGACAGAGTCGGAGACCTACAATGAGCAGTTCTTC. Protein sequence: CCATRGTESETYNEQFF.

There are many counts of this clonotype. CDR3 coding DNA: TGCGCCAGCAGCTTGGCTTGGGGCGGGGTGAATGAGCAGTTCTTC. Its translation is CASSLAWGGVNEQFF. V gene TRBV5-1 combines with J gene TRBJ2-1, with D possibly TRBD2 on 6 matching bases. Per germline, CDR1 SGHRS and CDR2 YFSETQ. CDR3 length: 15 residues. V lost 0 bases and J lost 7, with 14 bases in between.

Only a few counts were recorded for this clonotype. The rearrangement uses TRBV18 and TRBJ2-5; D not resolved. The CDR3 is 14 amino acids. Germline V gene sequence: CDR1 KGHSH, CDR2 LQKENI. Trimming took off 3 bases at V and 3 bases at J, with 11 bases between the two ends. The CDR3 sequence: CASSPPRGEETQYF. The CDR3 nucleotides are TGTGCCAGCTCACCGCCCCGAGGCGAAGAGACCCAGTACTTC.

There are a few counts of this clonotype. The germline gene is not matched at one end of the junction; a read error may be the cause. The V call is TRBV7-9, the J call TRBJ1-1; a possible D gene is TRBD1 (5 bases). Germline V gives CDR1 SEHNR, CDR2 FQNEAQ (reference sequence). The CDR3 sequence is 10 residues long. The CDR3 DNA reads TGTGCCAGCAGCCCCCAGGGCCATCCGTTT. It specifies CASSPQGHPF. The variable domain in full, completed from reference TRBV7-9 and TRBJ1-1, reads DTGVSQNPRHKITKRGQNVTFRCDPISEHNRLYWYRQTLGQGPEFLTYFQNEAQLEKSRLLSDRFSAERPKGSFSTLEIQRTEQGDSAMYLCASSPQGHPFGQGTRLTVV.